The entry that follows covers one TCR beta chain sequence. The antigen remains undetermined. The data were obtained in a study of post-analysis software for immune sequencing data. Germline trimming cut 7 bases from V and 7 bases from J; bases unmatched to any gene: 8. Germline V lookup: CDR1 DFQATT, CDR2 SNEGSKA (reference sequence). The CDR3 spans 13 residues. Study results and limitations: Relative to controls, patients had 4 or 5 TRBV segments at higher frequency, with TRBV5-6, TRBV5-1 and TRBV20-1 among these.

The authors incorporated unique molecular identifiers into the TCR beta cDNA libraries. TCRdb independently ran MiXCR on the PCR reads; one entry per CDR3 protein. The sample has some 160,000 distinct CDR3 sequences, 35% to 40% seen once. Sequences were derived from blood, sampled after autologous hematopoietic stem cell transplantation. The chain is built from TRBV20-1 and TRBJ2-1, with TRBD2 matching over 9 bases. This clonotype was sampled from a girl aged 10 to 17 with multiple sclerosis. CDR3 loop: CSESAGGGNEQFF. The CDR3 DNA reads as TGCAGTGAGTCCGCGGGAGGGGGTAATGAGCAGTTCTTC.